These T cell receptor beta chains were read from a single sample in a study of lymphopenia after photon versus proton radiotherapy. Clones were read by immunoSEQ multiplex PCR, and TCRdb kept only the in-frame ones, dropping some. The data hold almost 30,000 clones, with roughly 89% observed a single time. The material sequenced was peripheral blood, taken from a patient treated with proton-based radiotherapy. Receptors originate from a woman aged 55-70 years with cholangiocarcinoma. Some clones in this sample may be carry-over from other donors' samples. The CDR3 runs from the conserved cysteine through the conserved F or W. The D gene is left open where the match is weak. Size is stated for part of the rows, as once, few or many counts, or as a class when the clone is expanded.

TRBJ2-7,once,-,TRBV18,TGTGCCAGCTCACCGGGGCGGGGATCCTACGAGCAGTACTTC,CASSPGRGSYEQYF
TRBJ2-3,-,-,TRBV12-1,TGTGCCAGCAGCAGTGACAGCACAGATACGCAGTATTTT,CASSSDSTDTQYF
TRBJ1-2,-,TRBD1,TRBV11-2,TGTGCCAGCAGCCCGACGACAGGGGCGAACTATGGCTACACCTTC,CASSPTTGANYGYTF
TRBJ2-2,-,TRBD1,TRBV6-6,TGTGCCAGCAGTTCCGGACAGGGGGCTGGTACCGGGGAGCTGTTTTTT,CASSSGQGAGTGELFF
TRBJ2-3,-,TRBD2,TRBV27,TGTGCCAGCAGTTTAATGGGGACTAGCGGGGGGGCCGGAGATACGCAGTATTTT,CASSLMGTSGGAGDTQYF
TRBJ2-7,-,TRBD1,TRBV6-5,TGTGCCTCCCGGGACAGGGGGAACGAGCAGTACTTC,CASRDRGNEQYF
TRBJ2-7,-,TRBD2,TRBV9,TGTGCCAGCAGCGTAGATGCCGCTAGCGGGAGTTACGAGCAGTACTTC,CASSVDAASGSYEQYF
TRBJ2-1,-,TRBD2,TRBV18,TGTGCCAGCTCACGCCTAGGACTAGCGGCCTCCTACAATGAGCAGTTCTTC,CASSRLGLAASYNEQFF
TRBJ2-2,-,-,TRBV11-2,TGTGCCAGCAGCTTAGTAAGGCAGGGCACCGGGGAGCTGTTTTTT,CASSLVRQGTGELFF
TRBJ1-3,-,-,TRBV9,TGTGCCAGCAGCCCCCGCCGTTCGGACACCATATATTTT,CASSPRRSDTIYF
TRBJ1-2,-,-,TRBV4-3,TGCGCCAGCAGCCAAGACCAAGGACTCTATGGCTACACCTTC,CASSQDQGLYGYTF
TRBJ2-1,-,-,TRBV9,TGTGCCAGCAGCCCCTCCGACAATGAGCAGTTCTTC,CASSPSDNEQFF
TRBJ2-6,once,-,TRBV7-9,TGTGCCAGCAGCTTGTGGTTGGGCTCTGGGGCCAACGTCCTGACTTTC,CASSLWLGSGANVLTF
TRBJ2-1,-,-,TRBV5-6,TGTGCCAGCACCGTTCGGGCGTACAATGAGCAGTTCTTC,CASTVRAYNEQFF
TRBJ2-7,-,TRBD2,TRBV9,TGTGCCAGCAGCGTAGCATCAGGACTAGCGGGAGAAACCTACGAGCAGTACTTC,CASSVASGLAGETYEQYF
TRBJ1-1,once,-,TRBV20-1,TGCAGTGCCCTGGGGCGCCCCGAAGCTTTCTTT,CSALGRPEAFF
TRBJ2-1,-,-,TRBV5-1,TGCGCCAGCAGCAAAGTAGCGTTGAGCTCCTACAATGAGCAGTTCTTC,CASSKVALSSYNEQFF
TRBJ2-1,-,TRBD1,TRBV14,TGTGCCAGCAGCCGAAGAGGGACAGCGAATGAGCAGTTCTTC,CASSRRGTANEQFF
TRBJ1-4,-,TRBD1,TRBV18,TGTGCCAGCTCACCCTTCCTTCACACAGGGGGCGAGGCACAACTGTTTTTT,CASSPFLHTGGEAQLFF
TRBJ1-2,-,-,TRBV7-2,TGTGCCAGCAGCCTCGCCGGGCAGGCATGGACCTTC,CASSLAGQAWTF
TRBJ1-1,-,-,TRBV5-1,TGCGCCAGCAGCGAGGGGCTGAGGGGAGCTTTCTTT,CASSEGLRGAFF
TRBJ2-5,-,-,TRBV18,TGTGCCAGCTCACCTCAGGGGAGTCTGGGAAAGACCCAGTACTTC,CASSPQGSLGKTQYF
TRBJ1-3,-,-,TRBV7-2,TGTGCCAGCAGCTCCACGGGGTTCCGGGGAAACACCATATATTTT,CASSSTGFRGNTIYF
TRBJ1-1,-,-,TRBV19,TGTGCCAGTAGTATAGTTTCCGGGAACACTGAAGCTTTCTTT,CASSIVSGNTEAFF
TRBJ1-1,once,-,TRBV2,TGTGCCAGCAGGGCCGGGACTGAAGCTTTCTTT,CASRAGTEAFF